The 32 T cell receptor beta chains below come from one sample, sequenced in a study of PD-L1 blockade in urothelial cancer (dated by TCRdb to the late 2010s). Libraries came from the immunoSEQ multiplex PCR assay. As stored in TCRdb, this immuneACCESS dataset retains in-frame rearrangements with V and J assigned. A fraction of the clones does not appear; measured against another copy, unresolved V genes explain less than half of the discrepancy, and the remainder lacks a known reason. The sample includes about 43,000 clones, with 83% observed a single time. The biggest ten clones account for roughly 15% of the sample. Explained via the paper, the time point label denotes: peripheral blood 6 weeks after treatment start. The sequencing here drew on PBMCs, taken around atezolizumab (anti-PD-L1) treatment. These receptors originate from a man aged 60-69 years with urothelial cancer.

The V and J genes are TRBV19 and TRBJ1-4; D is unclear. The V gene lost 9 bases and the J gene lost 0 bases, with 14 bases spanning the gap. Looked up from germline, CDR1 is LNHDA and CDR2 is SQIVND (reference sequence). The CDR3 consists of 15 residues. The CDR3 DNA reads as TGTGCCAGCCATCAGCGGTTCGCAACTAATGAAAAACTGTTTTTT. Encoded protein: CASHQRFATNEKLFF.

The chain carries TRBV9 and TRBJ2-2; the match to TRBD2 covers 9 bases. J was trimmed by 9 bases and V by 0 bases; bases with no gene match: 3. This CDR3 contains 14 residues. The germline V gene encodes CDR1 SGDLS and CDR2 YYNGEE. For the CDR3, the DNA is TGTGCCAGCAGCGTAGATAGCGGGGGCCGGGAGCTGTTTTTT. Encoded protein: CASSVDSGGRELFF.

V and J are TRBV28 and TRBJ2-2; TRBD1 matches at 10 bases. The germline gives CDR1 MDHEN, CDR2 SYDVKM. V lost 7 bases to trimming and J lost 5 bases; unmatched junction nucleotides: 4. CDR3 length: 14 amino acids. CDR3 protein: CASKGQGRTGELFF. The CDR3 nucleotides are TGTGCCAGCAAGGGACAGGGGCGGACCGGGGAGCTGTTTTTT. The full variable domain, in which reference TRBV28 and TRBJ2-2 provide the parts outside the CDR3, is DVKVTQSSRYLVKRTGEKVFLECVQDMDHENMFWYRQDPGLGLRLIYFSYDVKMKEKGDIPEGYSVSREKKERFSLILESASTNQTSMYLCASKGQGRTGELFFGEGSRLTVL.

This clone showed up just once. The chain is built from TRBV4-1 and TRBJ1-2; 8 bases line up with TRBD1. V shed 3 bases and J 2 bases; nucleotides not matched to a gene: 5. The CDR3 contains 15 residues. Germline V CDR1 and CDR2: MGHRA, YSYEKL. This chain's CDR3 is CASSQVGQANYGYTF. CDR3 DNA sequence: TGCGCCAGCAGCCAGGTGGGACAGGCCAACTATGGCTACACCTTC.

The chain employs TRBV28 and TRBJ1-1; D perhaps matches TRBD1 (6 bases). CDR1 and CDR2 (germline): MDHEN, SYDVKM. The germline V and J ends were trimmed by 8 bases and 1 base, with 23 bases remaining between them. CDR3 length: 17 amino acids. As DNA, the CDR3 is TGTGCCAGCGGTGGGTTTGTCGGGGGGCCGACGAACACTGAAGCTTTCTTT. Translated: CASGGFVGGPTNTEAFF.

Here the CDR3 reads CASSSPETGSTEQFF. The DNA for the CDR3 is TGCGCCAGCAGCAGCCCCGAGACAGGGTCGACTGAGCAGTTCTTC. This sequence joins TRBV4-1 and TRBJ2-1; TRBD1 agrees at 7 bases. Germline CDR1 MGHRA, CDR2 YSYEKL. With V trimmed by 5 bases and J by 9 bases, 13 bases remained unmatched. The length of the CDR3 is 15 residues.

V gene TRBV2 combines with J gene TRBJ2-3, with D possibly matching TRBD2 (6 bases). Trimming removed 8 bases from V and 0 bases from J, with 12 bases in between. Germline loops: CDR1 SNHLY, CDR2 FYNNEI. The CDR3 is made up of 14 amino acids. CDR3 coding DNA: TGTGCCAGCCACCGGGACTCGAGCACAGATACGCAGTATTTT. Translation gives CASHRDSSTDTQYF.

The chain has TRBV5-6 and TRBJ1-2, with D possibly being TRBD1 (6 bases). Germline CDR1 and CDR2: SGHDT and YYEEEE. The germline V and J ends were trimmed by 7 bases and 5 bases, with 18 bases remaining between them. CDR3 size: 14 residues. In nucleotides, the CDR3 is TGTGCCAGCGGTCTTAGCCAGGGGCGATATGGCTACACCTTC. Its translation: CASGLSQGRYGYTF.

The V and J genes are TRBV18 and TRBJ1-2; 9 bases match TRBD1. Germline V CDR1 and CDR2: KGHSH, LQKENI. The CDR3 is 17 amino acids. After removal of 4 bases from V and 8 bases from J, the junction contained 17 bases not matched to a gene. The CDR3 region has the DNA TGTGCCAGCTCACGAAATACAGGGGGCGGCTCAACTATAGGCTACACCTTC. It encodes CASSRNTGGGSTIGYTF.

The chain carries TRBV28 and TRBJ2-1; 8 bases map to TRBD2. From germline, CDR1 is MDHEN and CDR2 SYDVKM. V was clipped by 1 base and J by 8 bases; unmatched bases: 10. This CDR3 spans 16 amino acids. The CDR3 region is CASSLSTGGAGDEQFF. CDR3 sequence (DNA): TGTGCCAGCAGTTTATCTACCGGGGGGGCCGGTGATGAGCAGTTCTTC.

This clone came up a few times. This chain links TRBV4-1 with TRBJ1-6; 7 bases are shared with TRBD1. Germline-derived CDR1 and CDR2 are MGHRA and YSYEKL. With V trimmed by 4 bases and J by 9 bases, 12 bases remained unmatched. The CDR3 totals 16 residues. CDR3 sequence: CASSPPPDRASSPLHF. CDR3 coding DNA: TGCGCCAGCAGCCCACCCCCCGACAGGGCTAGTTCACCCCTCCACTTT.

V gene TRBV5-1 combines with J gene TRBJ2-3, with D possibly TRBD2 on 6 matching bases. Trimming took off 3 bases at V and 5 bases at J, with 16 bases between the two ends. The CDR3 is made up of 15 amino acids. CDR1 and CDR2 from the germline V gene are SGHRS and YFSETQ. The CDR3 sequence is CASSSGTGGLDTQYF. CDR3 bases: TGCGCCAGCAGCTCCGGGACCGGGGGTCTAGATACGCAGTATTTT. The full variable domain, with the rest looked up from reference TRBV5-1 and TRBJ2-3, is KAGVTQTPRYLIKTRGQQVTLSCSPISGHRSVSWYQQTPGQGLQFLFEYFSETQRNKGNFPGRFSGRQFSNSRSEMNVSTLELGDSALYLCASSSGTGGLDTQYFGPGTRLTVL.

The CDR3 DNA reads as TGTGCCAGCAGCTTAGGCGGTCGGGACACCGGGGAGCTGTTTTTT. Its protein is CASSLGGRDTGELFF. The rearrangement uses TRBV13 and TRBJ2-2; D is uncertain. The V end was cut by 0 bases, the J end by 3 bases, with 8 bases between. Germline CDR1 PRHDT, CDR2 FYEKMQ (reference sequence). The CDR3 runs 15 residues.

This chain connects TRBV19 to TRBJ2-1; 11 bases line up with TRBD1. CDR1 and CDR2 from the germline V gene are LNHDA and SQIVND (reference sequence). The CDR3 sequence is 16 residues long. The V and J ends lost 0 bases and 4 bases, in that order; junction bases with no gene match: 2. This chain's CDR3 is CASSIDGTGGYNEQFF. CDR3 in DNA: TGTGCCAGTAGTATAGACGGGACAGGGGGGTACAATGAGCAGTTCTTC.

This clone came up a few times. The genes are TRBV9 and TRBJ2-1; D perhaps matches TRBD2 (6 bases). CDR1 and CDR2 (germline): SGDLS, YYNGEE. CDR3 length: 17 amino acids. Trimming took 4 bases from V and 4 from J, leaving 21 bases between them. CDR3 residues: CASSPGLGGNRYNEQFF. DNA of the CDR3: TGTGCCAGCAGCCCGGGCTTGGGGGGAAACAGGTACAATGAGCAGTTCTTC. The full variable domain, in which reference TRBV9 and TRBJ2-1 provide the parts outside the CDR3, is DSGVTQTPKHLITATGQRVTLRCSPRSGDLSVYWYQQSLDQGLQFLIQYYNGEERAKGNILERFSAQQFPDLHSELNLSSLELGDSALYFCASSPGLGGNRYNEQFFGPGTRLTVL.

This clone was seen a single time. The V gene is TRBV5-1, the J gene TRBJ2-5; TRBD1 matches 12 bases. Unmatched junction bases numbered 5, after V lost 4 bases and J lost 4 bases. The germline CDR1 and CDR2 sequences are SGHRS and YFSETQ. CDR3 size: 15 residues. The CDR3 region has the DNA TGCGCCAGCAGCACCGGGACAGGGGGCGGAGAGACCCAGTACTTC. Amino acid sequence: CASSTGTGGGETQYF.

The gene calls are TRBV18 and TRBJ2-3, with 8 bases matching TRBD1. The CDR3 is 18 amino acids. The J segment lost 5 bases and the V segment lost 3 bases, leaving 16 bases of the junction unmatched. Per germline, CDR1 KGHSH and CDR2 LQKENI. The CDR3 sequence: CASSPVAGGASVLDTQYF. The CDR3 bases are TGTGCCAGCTCACCGGTGGCAGGGGGCGCATCTGTTCTAGATACGCAGTATTTT. Full variable domain (missing parts from reference TRBV18 and TRBJ2-3): NAGVMQNPRHLVRRRGQEARLRCSPMKGHSHVYWYRQLPEEGLKFMVYLQKENIIDESGMPKERFSAEFPKEGPSILRIQQVVRGDSAAYFCASSPVAGGASVLDTQYFGPGTRLTVL.

The V gene is TRBV5-1, the J gene TRBJ2-3, with 8 bases matching TRBD1. Losses at the gene ends were 0 bases for V and 3 bases for J; bases not matched to a gene: 6. CDR1 and CDR2 (germline): SGHRS, YFSETQ. This CDR3 has 16 residues. The CDR3 bases are TGCGCCAGCAGCTTGGTCGGCAGGGGGCAAACAGATACGCAGTATTTT. Residues: CASSLVGRGQTDTQYF.

The chain's CDR3 is CASRPGQGNYEQYF. The CDR3 DNA sequence: TGTGCCAGCAGGCCGGGACAGGGGAACTACGAGCAGTACTTC. J is TRBJ2-7 and V is TRBV5-4, with TRBD1 matching over 10 bases. The germline gives CDR1 SGHNT, CDR2 YYREEE (reference sequence). V shed 5 bases, J shed 3 bases, and the junction held 5 bases outside the gene matches. The CDR3 is 14 amino acids. The whole variable domain, filled in from reference TRBV5-4 and TRBJ2-7, reads ETGVTQSPTHLIKTRGQQVTLRCSSQSGHNTVSWYQQALGQGPQFIFQYYREEENGRGNFPPRFSGLQFPNYSSELNVNALELDDSALYLCASRPGQGNYEQYFGPGTRLTVT.

This chain uses TRBV19 with TRBJ2-5; the D gene is possibly TRBD1 (6 bases). This CDR3 has 15 residues. The germline gives CDR1 LNHDA, CDR2 SQIVND (reference sequence). Trimming stripped 9 bases from V and 1 base from J, with 18 bases between. The CDR3 DNA sequence: TGTGCCAGCAAAGAGGGGGTCGGAGGCCAAGAGACCCAGTACTTC. Protein: CASKEGVGGQETQYF.

This chain connects TRBV18 to TRBJ2-1; 14 bases are shared with TRBD2. V shed 5 bases and J 0 bases; nucleotides not matched to a gene: 6. The CDR3 is 18 residues long. The germline V gene has CDR1 KGHSH and CDR2 LQKENI. This CDR3 reads CASSKGLAGVNSYNEQFF. DNA of the CDR3: TGTGCCAGCTCAAAGGGACTAGCGGGGGTGAACTCCTACAATGAGCAGTTCTTC.

This clone showed up just a few times. This chain's CDR3 is CASSPSGQERGEQYF. The CDR3 coding sequence is TGTGCCAGCTCACCCTCGGGACAGGAAAGGGGGGAGCAGTACTTC. This rearrangement joins TRBV18 to TRBJ2-7; TRBD1 agrees at 8 bases. This CDR3 region has 15 residues. Germline CDR1 KGHSH, CDR2 LQKENI. V dropped 3 bases and J dropped 7; count of bases not matched to a gene: 11.

The V gene is TRBV15, the J gene TRBJ2-1; possible D gene TRBD2, 5 bases. Germline V gene data show CDR1 as LNHNV and CDR2 as YYDKDF (reference sequence). Trimming shortened V by 0 bases and J by 8 bases, and 8 bases separated the two germline ends. The CDR3 consists of 13 residues. In DNA, the CDR3 is TGTGCCACCAGCAGAGATCCAGCGGATGAGCAGTTCTTC. Translating it yields CATSRDPADEQFF.

The chain employs TRBV4-1 and TRBJ2-7; D may be TRBD1 (6 bases). The germline CDR1 and CDR2 sequences are MGHRA and YSYEKL. The CDR3 spans 16 residues. V was pared by 0 bases and J by 3 bases, with 15 bases between. The chain's CDR3 is CASSQERAGTNYEQYF. The DNA for the CDR3 is TGCGCCAGCAGCCAAGAAAGGGCTGGGACAAACTACGAGCAGTACTTC.

CDR3: CASSQGKGGGTDTQYF. The CDR3 DNA is TGCGCCAGCAGCCAAGGGAAGGGGGGGGGCACAGATACGCAGTATTTT. This rearrangement joins TRBV4-1 to TRBJ2-3; tentatively, D is TRBD2 (7 bases). Germline V CDR1 and CDR2: MGHRA, YSYEKL. V lost 1 base and J lost 1, with 12 bases in between. This CDR3 comprises 16 residues.

The chain carries TRBV9 and TRBJ2-5, with D tentatively TRBD1 (5 bases). This CDR3 has 17 residues. Germline-derived CDR1 and CDR2 are SGDLS and YYNGEE. Trimming pared 0 bases from V and 5 bases from J, leaving 20 bases between. The CDR3: CASSVEVWQGVPETQYF. CDR3 bases: TGTGCCAGCAGCGTAGAGGTTTGGCAGGGCGTCCCGGAGACCCAGTACTTC.

This clone was detected only once. V is TRBV15 and J is TRBJ1-1, with D possibly TRBD1 on 5 matching bases. Germline V gene data show CDR1 as LNHNV and CDR2 as YYDKDF (reference sequence). This CDR3 region has 15 residues. V was cut by 0 bases and J by 4 bases, with 12 bases left in between. CDR3 loop: CATSRDPQGSTEAFF. CDR3 nucleotides: TGTGCCACCAGCAGAGACCCCCAGGGCAGCACTGAAGCTTTCTTT.

The chain couples TRBV6-5 to TRBJ1-1; no clear D. The V gene lost 2 bases and the J gene lost 8 bases, with 15 bases spanning the gap. The CDR3 sequence is 14 residues long. CDR1 MNHEY and CDR2 SVGAGI come from the germline V gene. DNA of the CDR3: TGTGCCAGCAGTTACAACCGGATGGAGGACGAAGCTTTCTTT. It specifies CASSYNRMEDEAFF.

The chain couples TRBV9 to TRBJ1-2, with TRBD1 as a possible D gene (6 bases). The CDR3 is 13 amino acids. V lost 2 bases, J lost 6 bases, and 11 bases lay in between. Germline values: CDR1 SGDLS, CDR2 YYNGEE. The chain's CDR3 is CASSVGGADGYTF. The CDR3 DNA follows: TGTGCCAGCAGCGTGGGGGGGGCGGATGGCTACACCTTC.

The chain combines TRBV2 with TRBJ2-7; TRBD1 agrees at 7 bases. The CDR3 runs 13 residues. Germline V gene sequence: CDR1 SNHLY, CDR2 FYNNEI. The trim removed 8 bases at V and 4 bases at J, leaving 8 bases unmatched. In nucleotides, the CDR3 is TGTGCCAGCGCCGGACAGGTCTTTTACGAGCAGTACTTC. Translation: CASAGQVFYEQYF. Drawing the rest from reference TRBV2 and TRBJ2-7, the complete variable domain is EPEVTQTPSHQVTQMGQEVILRCVPISNHLYFYWYRQILGQKVEFLVSFYNNEISEKSEIFDDQFSVERPDGSNFTLKIRSTKLEDSAMYFCASAGQVFYEQYFGPGTRLTVT.

The chain combines TRBV27 with TRBJ1-2, with D possibly being TRBD1 (6 bases). The CDR3 has 13 residues. V lost 6 bases and J lost 2, with 10 bases in between. Per the germline V gene, CDR1 is MNHEY and CDR2 is SMNVEV (reference sequence). This CDR3 reads CASRLTGNYGYTF. The CDR3 DNA reads TGTGCCAGCAGGCTAACAGGGAACTATGGCTACACCTTC.

The genes are TRBV6-1 and TRBJ2-5, with 7 bases matching TRBD2. The CDR3 spans 15 residues. Trimming removed 8 bases from V and 4 bases from J; junction bases left unmatched: 13. In germline, CDR1 is MNHNS, CDR2 SASEGT. CDR3 residues: CASAIAAGSSETQYF. CDR3 nucleotides: TGTGCCAGCGCGATAGCAGCGGGGTCTTCAGAGACCCAGTACTTC.